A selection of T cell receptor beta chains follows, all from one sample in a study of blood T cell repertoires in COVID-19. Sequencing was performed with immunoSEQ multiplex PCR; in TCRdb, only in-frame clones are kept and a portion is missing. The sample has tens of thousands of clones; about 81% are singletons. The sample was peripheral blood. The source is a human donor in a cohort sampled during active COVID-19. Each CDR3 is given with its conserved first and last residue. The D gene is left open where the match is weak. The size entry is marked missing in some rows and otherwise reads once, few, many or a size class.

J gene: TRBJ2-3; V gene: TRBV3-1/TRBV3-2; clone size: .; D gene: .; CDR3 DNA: TGTGCCAGCAGCCAAGGTAGCGGCACAGATACGCAGTATTTT; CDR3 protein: CASSQGSGTDTQYF
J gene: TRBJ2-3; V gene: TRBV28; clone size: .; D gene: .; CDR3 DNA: TGTGCCAGCAGCCCATACGAAACTAGCACAGATACGCAGTATTTT; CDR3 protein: CASSPYETSTDTQYF
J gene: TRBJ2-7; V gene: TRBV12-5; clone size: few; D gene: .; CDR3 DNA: TGTGCTAGTGTCGTTGTTGGGGATGGGACTTCCTACGAGCAGTACTTC; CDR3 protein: CASVVVGDGTSYEQYF
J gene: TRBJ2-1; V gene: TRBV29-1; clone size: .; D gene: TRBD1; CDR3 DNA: TGCAGCGTTCGGACAGGGACCTACAATGAGCAGTTCTTC; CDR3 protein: CSVRTGTYNEQFF
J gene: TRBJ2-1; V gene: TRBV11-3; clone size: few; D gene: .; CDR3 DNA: TGTGCCAGCAGGTCTCAGGGGTCTAATGAGCAGTTCTTC; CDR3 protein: CASRSQGSNEQFF
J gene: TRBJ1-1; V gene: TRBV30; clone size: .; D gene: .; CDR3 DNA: TGTGCCTGGAGTAACAGCTGGTTCTCTGAAGCTTTCTTT; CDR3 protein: CAWSNSWFSEAFF
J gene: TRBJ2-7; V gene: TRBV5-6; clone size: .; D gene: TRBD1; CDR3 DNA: TGTGCCAGCAGTCCCTACCCGGGACAGCTCCTGTACGAGCAGTACTTC; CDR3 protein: CASSPYPGQLLYEQYF
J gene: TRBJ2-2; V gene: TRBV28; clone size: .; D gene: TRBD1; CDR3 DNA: TGTGCCAGCAGTTTTGAGGGGGCGGGCACCGGGGAGCTGTTTTTT; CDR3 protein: CASSFEGAGTGELFF
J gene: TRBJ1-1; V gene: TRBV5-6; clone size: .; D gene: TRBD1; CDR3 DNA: TGTGCCAGCAGCCCGGACAGGGTTGGGAACACTGAAGCTTTCTTT; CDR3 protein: CASSPDRVGNTEAFF
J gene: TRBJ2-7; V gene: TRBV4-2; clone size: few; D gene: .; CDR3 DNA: TGTGCCAGCAGCCAAGCTAGCGAGGGGTCCTACGAGCAGTACTTC; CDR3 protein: CASSQASEGSYEQYF
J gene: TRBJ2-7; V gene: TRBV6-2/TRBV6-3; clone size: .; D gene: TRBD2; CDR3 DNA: TGTGCCAGCAGCGGCGACGGGACTAGCGACACCTACGAGCAGTACTTC; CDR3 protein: CASSGDGTSDTYEQYF
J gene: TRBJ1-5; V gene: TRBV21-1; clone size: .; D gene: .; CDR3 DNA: TGTGCCAGCAGCAAAGAGAGGACAGTGAATAATCAGCCCCAGCATTTT; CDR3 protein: CASSKERTVNNQPQHF
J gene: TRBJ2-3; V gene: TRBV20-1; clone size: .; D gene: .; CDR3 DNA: TGCAGTGCCGGCACAGATACGCAGTATTTT; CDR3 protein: CSAGTDTQYF
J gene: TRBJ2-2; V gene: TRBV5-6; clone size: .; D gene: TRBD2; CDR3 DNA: TGTGCCAGCAGCTTGGAATTAGCGGGCGACACCGGGGAGCTGTTTTTT; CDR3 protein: CASSLELAGDTGELFF
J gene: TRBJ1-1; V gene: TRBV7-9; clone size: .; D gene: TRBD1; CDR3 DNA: TGTGCCAGCAGAAGACAGGGGGTAACTGAAGCTTTCTTT; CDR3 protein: CASRRQGVTEAFF
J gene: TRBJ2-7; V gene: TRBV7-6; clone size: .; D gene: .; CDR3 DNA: TGTGCCAGCAGCTTAGCGGGGCTTAACGAGCAGTACTTC; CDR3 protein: CASSLAGLNEQYF
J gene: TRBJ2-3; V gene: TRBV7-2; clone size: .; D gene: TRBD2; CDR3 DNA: TGTGCCAGCAGCTTAGGGCCAGCGGGATTGAGCACAGATACGCAGTATTTT; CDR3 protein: CASSLGPAGLSTDTQYF
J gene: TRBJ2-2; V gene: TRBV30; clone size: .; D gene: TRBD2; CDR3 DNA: TGTGCCTGGAAACGGGAGGTTGCCGGGGAGCTGTTTTTT; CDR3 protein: CAWKREVAGELFF
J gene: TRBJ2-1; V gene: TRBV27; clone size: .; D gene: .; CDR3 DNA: TGTGCCAGCAGTTCCCCGTCGCGGAGCCGATCTAATGAGCAGTTCTTC; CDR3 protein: CASSSPSRSRSNEQFF
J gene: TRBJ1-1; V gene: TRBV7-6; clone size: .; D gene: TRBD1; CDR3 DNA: TGTGCCAGCAGCCCACAGGGGGGGAGCACTGAAGCTTTCTTT; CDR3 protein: CASSPQGGSTEAFF
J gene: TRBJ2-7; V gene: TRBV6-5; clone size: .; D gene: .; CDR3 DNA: TGTGCCAGCCTCGGAACAGCCTCCCCCTACGAGCAGTACTTC; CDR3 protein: CASLGTASPYEQYF
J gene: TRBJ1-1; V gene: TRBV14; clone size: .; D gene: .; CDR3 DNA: TGTGCCAGCAGCCCCTTGGGAGGGTTTGACACTGAAGCTTTCTTT; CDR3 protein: CASSPLGGFDTEAFF
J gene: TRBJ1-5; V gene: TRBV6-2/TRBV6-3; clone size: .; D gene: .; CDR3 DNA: TGTGCCAGCAGTTCTCAGGGTTTTCAGCCCCAGCATTTT; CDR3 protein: CASSSQGFQPQHF
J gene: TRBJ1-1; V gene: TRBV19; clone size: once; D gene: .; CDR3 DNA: TGTGCCAGCTCAGCCCCGGCAGGGGCGAACACTGAAGCTTTCTTT; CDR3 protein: CASSAPAGANTEAFF